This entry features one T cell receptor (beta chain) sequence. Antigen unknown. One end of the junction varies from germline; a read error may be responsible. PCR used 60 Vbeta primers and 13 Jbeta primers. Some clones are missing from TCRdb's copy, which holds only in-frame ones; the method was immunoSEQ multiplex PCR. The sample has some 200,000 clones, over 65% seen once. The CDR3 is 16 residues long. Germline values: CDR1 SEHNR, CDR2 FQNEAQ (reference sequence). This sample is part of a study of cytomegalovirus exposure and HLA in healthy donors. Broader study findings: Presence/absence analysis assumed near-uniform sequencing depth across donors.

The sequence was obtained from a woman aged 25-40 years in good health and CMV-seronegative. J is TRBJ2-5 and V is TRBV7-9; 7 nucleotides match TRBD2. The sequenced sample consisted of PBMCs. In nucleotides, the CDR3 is TGTTCCAGCAGCTCAACCGCGGGAGTCAATTTCGAGACCCAGTACTTC. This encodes CSSSSTAGVNFETQYF.